This TCR beta chain was profiled in a study of blood T cells in healthy people across ages. CDR3 length equals 16 residues. Trimming cost V 4 bases and J 3 bases, with 16 bases left between them. Germline lookup yields CDR1 MDHEN and CDR2 SYDVKM. With a J-beta primer mix and a sample-barcoded 5' primer, a second PCR ran about 7 to 11 cycles. TCRdb reprocessed the 5' RACE reads with MiXCR, giving one entry per CDR3 protein. The table shows more than 1 million distinct CDR3 sequences, with under 45% occurring only once. This clonotype has only a few counts. The source of this sequence is a woman aged 60-75 years in good health. Input material: blood. V is TRBV28 and J is TRBJ2-4; D is possibly TRBD1 (6 bases). The CDR3 spells CASSSYRDSSKNIQYF. CDR3 sequence (DNA): TGTGCCAGCAGTTCTTACAGGGATTCAAGCAAAAACATTCAGTACTTC.